This T cell receptor beta chain appears in the sequencing data of a study of blood T cells in healthy people across ages. In the study overall: Per two T cells, template switching captured roughly one barcoded beta molecule.

Sample-barcoded 5' priming and a J-beta primer mix drove a second PCR of about 6 to 12 cycles. One entry per CDR3 protein, called by TCRdb with MiXCR from the 5' RACE reads. The sample gives over 1,500,000 distinct CDR3 sequences, around 48% of which show up once; approximately 2.1% is in the top ten. A few counts support this clonotype. V lost 0 bases, J lost 1 base, and 4 bases stayed unmatched. CDR1 LGHNA and CDR2 YNFKEQ come from the germline V gene. The length of the CDR3 is 17 residues. The source is a woman aged 40 to 50 in good health. Sample: blood. This chain uses TRBV4-2 with TRBJ2-1; 9 nucleotides line up with TRBD1. The CDR3 bases are TGTGCCAGCAGCCAAGAAACAGGGGGCTTTTCCTACAATGAGCAGTTCTTC. This encodes CASSQETGGFSYNEQFF.